Below, one T cell receptor (beta chain) is given with its context. Its antigen is not identified. How the authors handled the data: A classifier for distant metastasis in papillary thyroid cancer was constructed using CDR3 differences observed across clinicopathological groups. TCRdb re-processed the PCR reads through MiXCR. These V and J calls originate from TCRdb's pipeline instead of the authors' own analysis. The table shows approximately 14,000 clones, with about a third occurring only once. This specimen comes from a study of metastatic and nonmetastatic thyroid tumors. Study in general: Malignant thyroid and benign thyroid patients provided blood and tumor or nodule tissue whose repertoires were compared. Study-wide results and caveats: TCR beta diversity was reportedly significantly higher in malignant thyroid tumors than benign nodules, in blood and tumor.

No patient had received any treatment before thyroid surgery. Sequenced: tumor tissue. The source of this sequence is a male donor with papillary thyroid cancer or a benign thyroid nodule (not recorded which). Some clones in this sample may be carry-over from other donors' samples.

The CDR3 sequence: CATSGRSNSPLHF. CDR3 bases: TGTGCCACCAGCGGCCGCTCCAATTCACCCCTCCACTTT. The rearrangement links TRBV15 to TRBJ1-6, with D unresolved. Germline V gives CDR1 LNHNV, CDR2 YYDKDF (reference sequence). The V end lost 5 bases, the J end lost 7 bases, and 9 bases lay between the germline ends. The CDR3 contains 13 residues.